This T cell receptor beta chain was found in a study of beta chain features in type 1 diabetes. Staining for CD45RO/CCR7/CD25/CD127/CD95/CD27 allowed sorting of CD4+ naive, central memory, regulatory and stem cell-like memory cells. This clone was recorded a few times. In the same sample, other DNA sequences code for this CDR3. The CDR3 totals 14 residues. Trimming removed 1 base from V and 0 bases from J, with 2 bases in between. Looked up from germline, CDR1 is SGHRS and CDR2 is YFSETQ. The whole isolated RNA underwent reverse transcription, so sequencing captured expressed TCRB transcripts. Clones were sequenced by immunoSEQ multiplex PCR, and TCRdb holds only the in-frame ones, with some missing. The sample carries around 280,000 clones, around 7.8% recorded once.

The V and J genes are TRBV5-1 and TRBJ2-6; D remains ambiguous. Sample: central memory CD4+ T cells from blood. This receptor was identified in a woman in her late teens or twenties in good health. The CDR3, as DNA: TGCGCCAGCAGCTTGAGCTCTGGGGCCAACGTCCTGACTTTC. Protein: CASSLSSGANVLTF.